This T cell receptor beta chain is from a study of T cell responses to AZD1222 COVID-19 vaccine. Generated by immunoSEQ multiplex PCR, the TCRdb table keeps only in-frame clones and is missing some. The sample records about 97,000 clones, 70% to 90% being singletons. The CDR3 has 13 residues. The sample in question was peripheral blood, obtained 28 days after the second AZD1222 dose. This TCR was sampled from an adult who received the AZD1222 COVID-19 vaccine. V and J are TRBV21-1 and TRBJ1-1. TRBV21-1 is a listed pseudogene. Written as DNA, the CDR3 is TGTGCCAGCCCCAGTCCGGGGGCCGCTGAAGCTTTCTTT. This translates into CASPSPGAAEAFF.